The present entry profiles one T cell receptor (beta chain) with its context. What it binds is not known. Some clones are missing from TCRdb's copy, which holds only in-frame ones; the method was immunoSEQ multiplex PCR. The data contain more than 40,000 clones, roughly 94% of them singletons. CDR1 and CDR2 from the germline V gene are SEHNR and FQNEAQ (reference sequence). Trimming pared 5 bases from V and 8 bases from J, leaving 18 bases between. This CDR3 has 14 amino acids. The sample comes from a study of T cells in tuberculosis. Study findings and constraints: Smaller alpha distances in active tuberculosis partly reflected shorter CDR3-alpha lengths. Classification accuracy was 87% (AUROC 0.7 to 0.9) with the GMM-specific repertoire.

The TCR sequence derives from a donor aged 10-29 years with latent tuberculosis or without tuberculosis infection. Some clones in this sample may be carry-over from other donors' samples. The specimen was PBMCs. This rearrangement joins TRBV7-9 to TRBJ1-1, with D maybe TRBD1 (5 bases). CDR3 region: CASSPPDMLLEAFF. The CDR3 region has the DNA TGTGCCAGCAGCCCCCCGGACATGCTCTTGGAAGCTTTCTTT.